This T cell receptor beta chain is from a study of blood T cell repertoires in COVID-19. Study overall: Samples representing acute and convalescent COVID-19 were sourced from the United States, Italy and Spain. PBMCs, B-cell-depleted T cells, or T cells provided the cDNA or gDNA that made up the material.

In the original processing: Estimation of nucleated cell counts was performed using reference gene primer amplification. Clones were read by immunoSEQ multiplex PCR, and TCRdb kept only the in-frame ones, dropping some. D and trimming were read from the DNA, whereas the V and J calls and clone size are those reported in that table. The sample yields around 330,000 clones, 70% to 90% seen once. This CDR3 is 17 amino acids long. Germline lookup yields CDR1 SGHTA and CDR2 FQGNSA. With 5 bases removed from V and 2 bases from J, the gap between germline ends came to 21 bases. Sequenced sample: peripheral blood. The chain carries TRBV7-2 and TRBJ2-5; weak D call: TRBD2 (7 bases). This receptor was identified in a woman aged 45 to 65 with active or convalescent COVID-19. The CDR3, as DNA: TGTGCCAGCAGCCGGCCCGCGGGGGCTGGTGCACAAGAGACCCAGTACTTC. Translated, it gives CASSRPAGAGAQETQYF.